The T cell receptor (beta chain) described here comes from a study of spatial heterogeneity in lung cancer. Study observations and caveats: Tumor mutation counts were tracked by expanded intratumoral alpha and beta TCR counts.

Time point in this sample: sample taken at primary tumor resection. In TCRdb, the 5' RACE reads were re-called with MiXCR into one record per CDR3 protein. The sample carries around 9,300 distinct CDR3 sequences, around 5.5% recorded once. The CDR3 spans 17 residues. Germline assignment: CDR1 SEHNR and CDR2 FQNEAQ (reference sequence). In the case of this clonotype: Antigen specificity is unknown. Its ends do not fully match the called genes, so a read error is possible.

The sequencing here drew on lung tumor tissue, taken at surgery. The receptor's source is a female donor with early-stage non-small cell lung cancer. The chain links TRBV7-9 to TRBJ2-6; D possibly uses TRBD1 or TRBD2 (5 bases each). DNA of the CDR3: TGTACCAGCAGCTTAGCCGGGACGCCCTCTGGGGCCAACGTCCTGACTTTC. It translates to CTSSLAGTPSGANVLTF.